This TCR beta chain was identified in a study of T cell changes during pregnancy in multiple sclerosis. Trimming removed 3 bases from V and 1 base from J, with 16 bases in between. Germline-derived CDR1 and CDR2 are SGHTA and FQGNSA. CDR3 size: 17 residues. Clones were read by immunoSEQ multiplex PCR, and TCRdb kept only the in-frame ones, dropping some. The sample has some 60,000 clones; around 93% are singletons. The receptor comes from a female donor with multiple sclerosis, enrolled in a pregnancy study. This sample comprised CD4+ T cells from peripheral blood mononuclear cells, obtained before pregnancy. The chain uses TRBV7-2 and TRBJ2-1, with D perhaps TRBD1 (5 bases). The CDR3 spells CASSFRLPDRSYNEQFF. The CDR3 DNA reads as TGTGCCAGCAGCTTTCGACTCCCTGACAGATCCTACAATGAGCAGTTCTTC.